A selection of T cell receptor beta chains follows, all from one sample in a study of OX40 agonist ivuxolimab in advanced cancers. Measured with immunoSEQ multiplex PCR; TCRdb has only the in-frame clones, and not every one. The sample lists under 20,000 clones; more than 60% were seen once. The sample in question was CD4+ or CD8+ T cells sorted from blood, obtained in a trial of the OX40 agonist ivuxolimab. These TCRs come from an adult with an advanced solid tumor such as melanoma, head and neck, liver or kidney cancer. The CDR3 runs from the conserved cysteine through the conserved F or W. A D gene is named only where the DNA matches it firmly. A clone size is listed for some rows: how often the clone was seen (once, few, many), or a class if it is expanded.

D: TRBD1
size: -
J: TRBJ2-1
V: TRBV4-1
CDR3: CASSQDGQGEQFF
DNA: TGCGCCAGCAGCCAAGATGGACAGGGCGAGCAGTTCTTC

D: -
size: once
J: TRBJ2-3
V: TRBV4-1
CDR3: CASSQDWDTQYF
DNA: TGCGCCAGCAGCCAAGACTGGGATACGCAGTATTTT

D: -
size: -
J: TRBJ2-4
V: TRBV19
CDR3: CASSPGSRGAKNIQYF
DNA: TGTGCCAGTAGTCCTGGGTCTCGAGGGGCCAAAAACATTCAGTACTTC

D: TRBD2
size: few
J: TRBJ2-1
V: TRBV15
CDR3: CATSRPGASGYNEQFF
DNA: TGTGCCACCAGCAGACCTGGGGCTAGCGGTTACAATGAGCAGTTCTTC

D: TRBD1
size: -
J: TRBJ2-7
V: TRBV4-3
CDR3: CASSPDRGNFYEQYF
DNA: TGCGCCAGCAGCCCTGACAGGGGGAATTTTTACGAGCAGTACTTC

D: -
size: -
J: TRBJ2-5
V: TRBV14
CDR3: CASSQDPRGRETQYF
DNA: TGTGCCAGCAGCCAAGACCCCAGGGGAAGAGAGACCCAGTACTTC

D: -
size: once
J: TRBJ2-2
V: TRBV13
CDR3: CASSLETENTGELFF
DNA: TGTGCCAGCAGCTTAGAGACGGAGAACACCGGGGAGCTGTTTTTT

D: -
size: few
J: TRBJ1-1
V: TRBV28
CDR3: CASSLLGTEAFF
DNA: TGTGCCAGCAGTTTATTAGGCACTGAAGCTTTCTTT

D: -
size: -
J: TRBJ2-1
V: TRBV7-8
CDR3: CASSLAWYNEQFF
DNA: TGTGCCAGCAGCTTAGCGTGGTACAATGAGCAGTTCTTC

D: -
size: many
J: TRBJ1-2
V: TRBV5-6
CDR3: CASSLGQDNYGYTF
DNA: TGTGCCAGCAGCTTGGGACAGGATAACTATGGCTACACCTTC

D: TRBD1
size: -
J: TRBJ2-5
V: TRBV4-1
CDR3: CASSLVAMDRGSETQYF
DNA: TGCGCCAGCAGCCTTGTCGCGATGGACAGGGGAAGCGAGACCCAGTACTTC

D: -
size: -
J: TRBJ2-2
V: TRBV4-1
CDR3: CASSQATGTGELFF
DNA: TGCGCCAGCAGCCAAGCGACTGGCACCGGGGAGCTGTTTTTT

D: -
size: -
J: TRBJ1-2
V: TRBV5-6
CDR3: CASSLAYDSNYGYTF
DNA: TGTGCCAGCAGCTTGGCCTACGACAGTAACTATGGCTACACCTTC

D: -
size: once
J: TRBJ2-1
V: TRBV11-1
CDR3: CASSLGNEQFF
DNA: TGTGCCAGCAGCTTAGGCAATGAGCAGTTCTTC

D: -
size: -
J: TRBJ2-3
V: TRBV7-9
CDR3: CASSPPGLSTDTQYF
DNA: TGTGCCAGCAGCCCCCCGGGATTGAGCACAGATACGCAGTATTTT

D: TRBD2
size: -
J: TRBJ2-1
V: TRBV9
CDR3: CASSVGSGSSYNEQFF
DNA: TGTGCCAGCAGCGTAGGGAGCGGGAGCTCCTACAATGAGCAGTTCTTC

D: -
size: -
J: TRBJ1-2
V: TRBV9
CDR3: CASSVASGGGYGYTF
DNA: TGTGCCAGCAGCGTAGCTTCTGGGGGAGGATATGGCTACACCTTC

D: -
size: -
J: TRBJ1-2
V: TRBV11-2
CDR3: CASSLENYNRYTF
DNA: TGTGCCAGCAGCTTAGAGAACTATAATAGATACACCTTC

D: -
size: -
J: TRBJ1-5
V: TRBV6-5
CDR3: CASSRHDSNQPQHF
DNA: TGTGCCAGCAGTCGGCATGATAGCAATCAGCCCCAGCATTTT

D: -
size: -
J: TRBJ2-3
V: TRBV28
CDR3: CASSLWGDSTDTQYF
DNA: TGTGCCAGCAGTTTATGGGGGGACTCCACAGATACGCAGTATTTT

D: TRBD1
size: -
J: TRBJ2-7
V: TRBV13
CDR3: CASSAPGQGYEQYF
DNA: TGTGCCAGCAGCGCCCCTGGACAGGGCTACGAGCAGTACTTC

D: TRBD1
size: many
J: TRBJ2-7
V: TRBV5-5
CDR3: CASSLGTGINEQYF
DNA: TGTGCCAGCAGCCTCGGGACAGGGATCAACGAGCAGTACTTC

D: TRBD1
size: few
J: TRBJ2-3
V: TRBV7-9
CDR3: CASRRWSQGDDTQYF
DNA: TGTGCCAGCAGACGTTGGTCCCAGGGGGACGATACGCAGTATTTT

D: -
size: -
J: TRBJ2-1
V: TRBV5-8
CDR3: CASSHSGLSYNEQFF
DNA: TGTGCCAGCAGCCACTCGGGGCTCTCCTACAATGAGCAGTTCTTC

D: -
size: -
J: TRBJ2-7
V: TRBV7-9
CDR3: CASSLVGTPRLQYF
DNA: TGTGCCAGCAGCTTAGTAGGCACCCCACGGCTGCAGTACTTC

D: TRBD1
size: few
J: TRBJ1-2
V: TRBV5-6
CDR3: CASSPGTGGYGYTF
DNA: TGTGCCAGCAGCCCGGGGACAGGAGGCTATGGCTACACCTTC

D: -
size: -
J: TRBJ1-5
V: TRBV19
CDR3: CASSQTDFNSNQPQHF
DNA: TGTGCCAGTAGTCAGACAGATTTTAATAGCAATCAGCCCCAGCATTTT

D: TRBD1
size: -
J: TRBJ1-4
V: TRBV5-6
CDR3: CASSLGQGGVGKLFF
DNA: TGTGCCAGCAGCTTGGGTCAAGGGGGCGTCGGAAAACTGTTTTTT

D: -
size: -
J: TRBJ2-7
V: TRBV28
CDR3: CASRYRGGEQYF
DNA: TGTGCCAGCAGGTACAGGGGAGGTGAGCAGTACTTC

D: TRBD2
size: -
J: TRBJ2-1
V: TRBV6-1
CDR3: CASSDASGSPYNEQFF
DNA: TGTGCCAGCAGTGACGCTAGCGGGAGTCCCTACAATGAGCAGTTCTTC

D: -
size: -
J: TRBJ2-5
V: TRBV6-6
CDR3: CASTVPGEETQYF
DNA: TGTGCCAGCACCGTTCCGGGGGAGGAGACCCAGTACTTC

D: -
size: few
J: TRBJ1-1
V: TRBV19
CDR3: CASSPGLYTEAFF
DNA: TGTGCCAGTAGTCCAGGACTCTACACTGAAGCTTTCTTT

D: -
size: -
J: TRBJ2-3
V: TRBV19
CDR3: CASSTGESTDTQYF
DNA: TGTGCCAGTAGTACCGGCGAGAGCACAGATACGCAGTATTTT

D: -
size: -
J: TRBJ1-1
V: TRBV27
CDR3: CASSLAASLLGGPNTEAFF
DNA: TGTGCCAGCAGTTTGGCGGCATCACTTCTTGGGGGGCCGAACACTGAAGCTTTCTTT

D: -
size: -
J: TRBJ2-1
V: TRBV27
CDR3: CASSGLHEQFF
DNA: TGTGCCAGCAGTGGTTTACATGAGCAGTTCTTC

D: -
size: -
J: TRBJ1-5
V: TRBV18
CDR3: CASSKGGDNQPQHF
DNA: TGTGCCAGCTCCAAGGGGGGGGACAATCAGCCCCAGCATTTT

D: TRBD1
size: -
J: TRBJ1-1
V: TRBV27
CDR3: CASSLRQGSNTEAFF
DNA: TGTGCCAGCAGTTTAAGACAGGGGTCGAACACTGAAGCTTTCTTT

D: -
size: -
J: TRBJ2-7
V: TRBV7-9
CDR3: CASSQGRRDKYF
DNA: TGTGCCAGCAGCCAAGGGAGGAGAGACAAGTACTTC